A selection of T cell receptor beta chains follows, all from one sample in a study of T cell responses to AZD1222 COVID-19 vaccine. The data were produced by immunoSEQ multiplex PCR, yet TCRdb's version contains in-frame clones alone and is incomplete. The sample contains 150,000 or so clones, 90% to 95% of which appear only once. Sequenced here: peripheral blood, sampled on day 0 of AZD1222 vaccination. The receptors come from an adult in good health. The CDR3 runs from the conserved cysteine through the conserved F or W.

TRBV28,CASSLVWAEAFF
TRBV7-8,CASSLSRAQGPYGYTF
TRBV2,CASNHEAGSNQPQHF
TRBV5-4,CASSSGTGGPETQYF
TRBV15,CATSRGDYGYTF
TRBV3-1/TRBV3-2,CASSLGQDYGYTF
TRBV19,CASSRPGHLEQYF
TRBV10-1,CASSDGGGHTGELFF
TRBV28,CASSQWGNSPLHF
TRBV12-3/TRBV12-4,CASSMRVTYEQYF
TRBV5-8,CASSPVRGYNSPLHF
TRBV15,CATSETRGTEAFF
TRBV3-1/TRBV3-2,CASSPSGGASWVGETQYF
TRBV27,CASSFIRTDTQYF
TRBV13,CASSRTGGVETQYF
TRBV5-1,CASSSVWSRGGANVLTF
TRBV6-1,CASSEFDRVNTEAFF
TRBV27,CASSSGYGYTF
TRBV7-2,CASSFSGTGALGWETQYF
TRBV4-1,CASSQAGYANYGYTF
TRBV6-1,CASSDNGNQPQHF
TRBV25-1,CASSDGAVSSNQPQHF
TRBV4-1,CASKVEPNEKLFF
TRBV6-5,CATGDPGFSNQPQHF
TRBV2,CASSLAGVEQYF
TRBV27,CASSLLTGQYNSPLHF
TRBV7-9,CASSLEGSEKLFF
TRBV4-2,CASSQETNTEAFF
TRBV5-1,CASSLAGAGYGYTF
TRBV19,CASKPGTLSNQPQHF
TRBV5-4,CASSLQGANYGYTF
TRBV4-2,CASSQDQDRYLYGYTF
TRBV6-5,CASRTSGNEQFF
TRBV7-2,CASSSYLAGGHEQYF
TRBV12-3/TRBV12-4,CASSPQGLEQFF
TRBV7-9,CASSLERGLNTGELFF
TRBV18,CASSPRTVGAEEAFF
TRBV25-1,CASSEYGELFF
TRBV6-1,CASSELTGGTGELFF
TRBV12-5,CASGSGQPNEKLFF
TRBV27,CASSLAGRAGANVLTF
TRBV7-9,CASTTRRGGTDTQYF
TRBV6-1,CASSEGGHPTTEAFF
TRBV13,CASSLGRRNTGELFF
TRBV6-5,CAGTPGYPWTEAFF
TRBV4-2,CASSQGPYYEQYF